What follows are 9 T cell receptor beta chains derived from one specimen sequenced in a study of tumor-infiltrating lymphocytes in localized non-small cell lung cancer. Data came from immunoSEQ multiplex PCR; TCRdb stores just in-frame clones and leaves some out. The table records around 9,800 clones, around 73% of them present only once. Sequences were obtained from lung tumor tissue. These receptors were taken from a human donor with non-small cell lung cancer.

This clone appeared once. The rearrangement joins TRBV20-1 to TRBJ1-5; D uncertain. CDR3 length: 11 residues. Germline V gene lookup returns CDR1 DFQATT and CDR2 SNEGSKA (reference sequence). Here the CDR3 DNA reads TGCTTCGTCTATAGCAATCAGCCCCAGCATTTT. Residues: CFVYSNQPQHF.

A few counts support this clone. This chain links TRBV20-1 with TRBJ2-4, with D unresolved. V lost 3 bases and J lost 6, with 6 bases in between. CDR3 length: 11 amino acids. Germline lookup yields CDR1 DFQATT and CDR2 SNEGSKA (reference sequence). Here the CDR3 DNA reads TGCAGTGCTAGTAGGTCAAACATTCAGTACTTC. Its protein product is CSASRSNIQYF.

The chain couples TRBV2 to TRBJ2-7; possibly TRBD1 for D (5 bases). Trimming took 1 base from V and 3 from J, leaving 10 bases between them. CDR1 SNHLY and CDR2 FYNNEI come from the germline V gene. This CDR3 has 14 amino acids. The CDR3 DNA sequence: TGTGCCAGCAGTGAAGGCAGGGCCTTCTACGAGCAGTACTTC. Translation: CASSEGRAFYEQYF. Combining the CDR3 with reference TRBV2 and TRBJ2-7 gives the whole variable domain EPEVTQTPSHQVTQMGQEVILRCVPISNHLYFYWYRQILGQKVEFLVSFYNNEISEKSEIFDDQFSVERPDGSNFTLKIRSTKLEDSAMYFCASSEGRAFYEQYFGPGTRLTVT.

As regards this clone: The germline gene is not matched at one end of the junction; a read error may be the cause. The rearrangement links TRBV7-7 to TRBJ2-2; no clear D. This CDR3 has 13 amino acids. Germline V gene sequence: CDR1 SSHAT, CDR2 FNYEAQ (reference sequence). The CDR3 nucleotides are TGTGCTAGCAGCCGACGGAACACCGGGGAGCTGTTTTTT. This sequence encodes CASSRRNTGELFF.

This chain uses TRBV2 with TRBJ2-3, with a tentative D call TRBD2 (5 bases). This CDR3 comprises 15 residues. Looked up from germline, CDR1 is SNHLY and CDR2 is FYNNEI. Trimming left V 6 bases short and J 1 base short, with 14 bases between. Written as DNA, the CDR3 is TGTGCCAGCAGCGCAAATAGCGTGGGCACAGATACGCAGTATTTT. Amino acids: CASSANSVGTDTQYF.

The chain joins TRBV5-6 to TRBJ2-1; 8 bases match TRBD2. V gave up 0 bases and J gave up 9 bases; unmatched junction bases: 8. The CDR3 is 15 amino acids. From germline, CDR1 is SGHDT and CDR2 YYEEEE. CDR3 nucleotides: TGTGCCAGCAGCTTGGTGACTAGCGAAGGGGGTGAGCAGTTCTTC. Its protein is CASSLVTSEGGEQFF. The variable domain in full, with the rest retrieved from reference TRBV5-6 and TRBJ2-1, is DAGVTQSPTHLIKTRGQQVTLRCSPKSGHDTVSWYQQALGQGPQFIFQYYEEEERQRGNFPDRFSGHQFPNYSSELNVNALLLGDSALYLCASSLVTSEGGEQFFGPGTRLTVL.

The gene calls are TRBV7-9 and TRBJ2-3, with D perhaps assigned TRBD1 or TRBD2 (5 bases each). Per the germline V gene, CDR1 is SEHNR and CDR2 is FQNEAQ (reference sequence). V lost 5 bases to trimming and J lost 5 bases, with 11 bases between them. The CDR3 spans 13 residues. The CDR3 nucleotides read TGTGCCAGCAGCGACTTTGGGGGAGATACGCAGTATTTT. It yields the protein CASSDFGGDTQYF.

The chain has TRBV18 and TRBJ2-4, with 9 bases matching TRBD1. This CDR3 is built from 18 residues. Germline V gene data show CDR1 as KGHSH and CDR2 as LQKENI. With V trimmed by 5 bases and J by 2 bases, 13 bases remained unmatched. The CDR3, as DNA: TGTGCCAGCTCAACCCTCCGTCCGGGACAGGGAACCAAAAACATTCAGTACTTC. Its protein product is CASSTLRPGQGTKNIQYF. Using reference TRBV18 and TRBJ2-4 for the parts outside the CDR3, the full variable domain is NAGVMQNPRHLVRRRGQEARLRCSPMKGHSHVYWYRQLPEEGLKFMVYLQKENIIDESGMPKERFSAEFPKEGPSILRIQQVVRGDSAAYFCASSTLRPGQGTKNIQYFGAGTRLSVL.

This clone has more than one count but fewer than ten. The chain carries TRBV25-1 and TRBJ1-6; unclear D gene. Germline V gene lookup returns CDR1 MGHDK and CDR2 SYGVNS. The CDR3 extends over 14 amino acids. The germline V and J ends were trimmed by 5 bases and 9 bases, with 14 bases remaining between them. In DNA form, the CDR3 reads TGTGCCAGCAGTCGGGGAGTCTGGAGTTCACCCCTCCACTTT. Encoded protein: CASSRGVWSSPLHF.